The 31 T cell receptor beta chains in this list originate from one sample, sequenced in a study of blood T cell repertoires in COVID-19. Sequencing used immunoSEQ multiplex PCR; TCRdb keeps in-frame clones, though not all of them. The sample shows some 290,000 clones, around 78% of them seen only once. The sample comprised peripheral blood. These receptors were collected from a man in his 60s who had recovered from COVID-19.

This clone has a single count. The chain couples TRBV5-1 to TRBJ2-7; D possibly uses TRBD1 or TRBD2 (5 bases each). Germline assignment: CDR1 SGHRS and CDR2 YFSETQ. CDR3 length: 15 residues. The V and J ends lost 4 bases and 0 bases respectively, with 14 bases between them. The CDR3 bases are TGCGCCAGCAGCCTGGGGCGGAGGAGCTCCTACGAGCAGTACTTC. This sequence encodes CASSLGRRSSYEQYF.

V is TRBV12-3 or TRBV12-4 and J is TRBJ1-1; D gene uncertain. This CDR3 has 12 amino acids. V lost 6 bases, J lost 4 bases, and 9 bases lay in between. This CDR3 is CASRQRGTEAFF. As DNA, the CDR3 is TGTGCCAGCAGACAAAGAGGCACTGAAGCTTTCTTT.

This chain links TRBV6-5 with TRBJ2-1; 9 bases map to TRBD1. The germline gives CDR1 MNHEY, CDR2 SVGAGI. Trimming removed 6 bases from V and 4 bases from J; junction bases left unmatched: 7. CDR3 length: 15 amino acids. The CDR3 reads CASRIDRGGYNEQFF. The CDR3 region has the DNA TGTGCCAGCAGAATCGACAGGGGGGGATACAATGAGCAGTTCTTC.

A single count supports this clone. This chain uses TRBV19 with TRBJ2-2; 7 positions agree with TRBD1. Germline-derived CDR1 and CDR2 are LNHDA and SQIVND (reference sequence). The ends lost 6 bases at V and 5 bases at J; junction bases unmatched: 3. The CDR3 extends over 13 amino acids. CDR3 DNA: TGTGCCAGTAGCGAACAGGGGACCGGGGAGCTGTTTTTT. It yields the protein CASSEQGTGELFF.

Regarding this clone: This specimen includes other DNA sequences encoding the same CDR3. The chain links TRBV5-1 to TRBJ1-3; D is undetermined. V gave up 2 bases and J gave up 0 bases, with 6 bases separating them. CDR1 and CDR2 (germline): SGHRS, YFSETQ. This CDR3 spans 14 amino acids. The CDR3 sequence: CASSLTASGNTIYF. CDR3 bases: TGCGCCAGCAGCTTAACAGCCTCTGGAAACACCATATATTTT.

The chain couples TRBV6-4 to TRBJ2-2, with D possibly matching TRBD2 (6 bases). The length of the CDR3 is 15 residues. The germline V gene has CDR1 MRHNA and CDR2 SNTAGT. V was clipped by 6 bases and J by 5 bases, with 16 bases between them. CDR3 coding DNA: TGTGCCAGCAGGGCGGCACTAGGAGGGACCGGGGAGCTGTTTTTT. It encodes CASRAALGGTGELFF.

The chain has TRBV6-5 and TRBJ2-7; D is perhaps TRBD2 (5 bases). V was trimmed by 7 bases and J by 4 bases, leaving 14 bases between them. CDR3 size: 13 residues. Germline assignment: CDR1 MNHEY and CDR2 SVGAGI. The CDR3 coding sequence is TGTGCCAGCACGAGAGGGCTAGTATACGAGCAGTACTTC. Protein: CASTRGLVYEQYF.

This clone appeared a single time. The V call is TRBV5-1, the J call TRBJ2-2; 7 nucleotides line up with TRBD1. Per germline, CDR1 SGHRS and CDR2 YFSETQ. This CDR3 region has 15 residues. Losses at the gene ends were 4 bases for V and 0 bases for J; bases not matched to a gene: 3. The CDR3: CASSPGQPNTGELFF. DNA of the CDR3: TGCGCCAGCAGCCCGGGACAGCCGAACACCGGGGAGCTGTTTTTT.

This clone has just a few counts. The CDR3 sequence is CASSLTSGRDYEQYF. The CDR3 DNA sequence: TGTGCCAGCAGCTTAACTAGCGGGAGGGATTACGAGCAGTACTTC. This rearrangement joins TRBV7-6 to TRBJ2-7; 13 positions agree with TRBD2. Trimming took 2 bases from V and 4 from J; bases not matched to a gene: 2. CDR3 length: 15 amino acids. CDR1 is SGHVS, CDR2 FNYEAQ, per germline. The variable domain in full, completed from reference TRBV7-6 and TRBJ2-7, reads GAGVSQSPRYKVTKRGQDVALRCDPISGHVSLYWYRQALGQGPEFLTYFNYEAQQDKSGLPNDRFSAERPEGSISTLTIQRTEQRDSAMYRCASSLTSGRDYEQYFGPGTRLTVT.

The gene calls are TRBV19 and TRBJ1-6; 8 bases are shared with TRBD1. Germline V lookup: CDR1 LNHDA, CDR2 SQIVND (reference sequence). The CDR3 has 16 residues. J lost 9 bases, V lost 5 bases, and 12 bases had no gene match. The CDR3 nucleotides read TGTGCCAGTAGTCCGCGGACAGGGTCTAGCTCTTCACCCCTCCACTTT. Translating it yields CASSPRTGSSSSPLHF.

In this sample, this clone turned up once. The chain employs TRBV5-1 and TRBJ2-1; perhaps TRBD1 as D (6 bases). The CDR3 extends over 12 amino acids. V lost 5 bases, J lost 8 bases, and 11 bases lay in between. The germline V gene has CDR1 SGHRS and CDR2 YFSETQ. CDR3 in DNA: TGCGCCAGCAGTTTCTGGGGGCATGAGCAGTTCTTC. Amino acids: CASSFWGHEQFF. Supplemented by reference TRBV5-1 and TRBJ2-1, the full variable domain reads KAGVTQTPRYLIKTRGQQVTLSCSPISGHRSVSWYQQTPGQGLQFLFEYFSETQRNKGNFPGRFSGRQFSNSRSEMNVSTLELGDSALYLCASSFWGHEQFFGPGTRLTVL.

The CDR3 here is CASGGTSGRGPYNEQFF. CDR3 sequence (DNA): TGTGCCAGCGGAGGGACTAGCGGGAGGGGTCCCTACAATGAGCAGTTCTTC. The chain employs TRBV11-2 and TRBJ2-1; 16 bases match TRBD2. Trimming cost V 8 bases and J 2 bases; bases outside gene matches: 6. This CDR3 is 17 amino acids long. Germline V gene sequence: CDR1 SGHAT, CDR2 FQNNGV.

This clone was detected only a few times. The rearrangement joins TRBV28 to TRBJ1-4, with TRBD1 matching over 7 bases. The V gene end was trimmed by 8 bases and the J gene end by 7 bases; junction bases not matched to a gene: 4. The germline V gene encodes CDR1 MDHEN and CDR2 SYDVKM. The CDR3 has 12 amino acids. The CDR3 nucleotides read TGTGCCAGCGGAGGGGGCAGTGAAAAACTGTTTTTT. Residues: CASGGGSEKLFF.

The CDR3 reads CASSGQGTGTDTQYF. CDR3 bases: TGCGCCAGCAGCGGACAGGGAACGGGCACAGATACGCAGTATTTT. The chain uses TRBV5-1 and TRBJ2-3, with 8 bases aligning to TRBD1. Trimming cost V 4 bases and J 1 base; bases outside gene matches: 5. This CDR3 is built from 15 residues. CDR1 SGHRS and CDR2 YFSETQ come from the germline V gene. Full variable domain (rest looked up from reference TRBV5-1 and TRBJ2-3): KAGVTQTPRYLIKTRGQQVTLSCSPISGHRSVSWYQQTPGQGLQFLFEYFSETQRNKGNFPGRFSGRQFSNSRSEMNVSTLELGDSALYLCASSGQGTGTDTQYFGPGTRLTVL.

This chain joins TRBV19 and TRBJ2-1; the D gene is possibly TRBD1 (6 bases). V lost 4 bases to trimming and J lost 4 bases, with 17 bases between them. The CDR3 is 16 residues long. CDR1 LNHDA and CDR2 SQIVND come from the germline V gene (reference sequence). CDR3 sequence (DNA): TGTGCCAGTAGTAAGCGCGGACAGCTCGGTTACAATGAGCAGTTCTTC. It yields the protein CASSKRGQLGYNEQFF.

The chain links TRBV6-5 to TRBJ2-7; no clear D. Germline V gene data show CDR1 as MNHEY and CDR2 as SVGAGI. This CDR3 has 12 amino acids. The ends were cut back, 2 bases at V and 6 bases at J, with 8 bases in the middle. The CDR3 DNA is TGTGCCAGCAGTTACGACGGGTTCGAGCAGTACTTC. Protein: CASSYDGFEQYF.

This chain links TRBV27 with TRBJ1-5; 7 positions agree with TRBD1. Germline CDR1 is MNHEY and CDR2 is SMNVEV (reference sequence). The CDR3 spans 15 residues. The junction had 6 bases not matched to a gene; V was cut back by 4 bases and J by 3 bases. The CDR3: CASSSRTGFNQPQHF. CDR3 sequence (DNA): TGTGCCAGCAGTTCACGGACAGGCTTCAATCAGCCCCAGCATTTT.

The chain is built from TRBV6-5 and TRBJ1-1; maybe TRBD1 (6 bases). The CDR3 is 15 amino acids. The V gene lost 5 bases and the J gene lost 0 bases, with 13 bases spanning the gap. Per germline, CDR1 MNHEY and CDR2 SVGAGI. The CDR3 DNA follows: TGTGCCAGCAGTCTCGTGACAGGTATGAACACTGAAGCTTTCTTT. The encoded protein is CASSLVTGMNTEAFF.

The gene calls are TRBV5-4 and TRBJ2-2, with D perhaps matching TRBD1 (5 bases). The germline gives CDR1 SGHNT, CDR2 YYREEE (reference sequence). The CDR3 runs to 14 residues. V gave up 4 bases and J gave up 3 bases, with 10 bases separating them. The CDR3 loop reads CASSPTGDTGELFF. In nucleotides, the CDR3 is TGTGCCAGCAGCCCTACAGGAGACACCGGGGAGCTGTTTTTT.

For the CDR3, the DNA is TGCGCCAGCAGCTTGGGGCAGGGCCAGGATACGCAGTATTTT. Protein: CASSLGQGQDTQYF. This chain uses TRBV5-1 with TRBJ2-3; D might be TRBD1 (5 bases). Trimming took off 0 bases at V and 6 bases at J, with 11 bases between the two ends. This CDR3 is 14 amino acids long. Germline-derived CDR1 and CDR2 are SGHRS and YFSETQ.

This chain's CDR3 is CASSPYRGRVDEKLFF. The CDR3 region has the DNA TGTGCCAGCAGCCCATACAGGGGGCGCGTGGATGAAAAACTGTTTTTT. The genes are TRBV3-1 (or the pseudogene TRBV3-2) and TRBJ1-4, with 9 bases lining up with TRBD1. The trim removed 4 bases at V and 6 bases at J, leaving 9 bases unmatched. The CDR3 has 16 residues. The germline gives CDR1 LGHDT, CDR2 YNNKEL (reference sequence).

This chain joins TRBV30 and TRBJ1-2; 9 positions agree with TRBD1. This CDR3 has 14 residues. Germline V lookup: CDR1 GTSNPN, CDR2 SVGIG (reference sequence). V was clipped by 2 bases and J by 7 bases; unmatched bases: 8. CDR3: CAWSKQGAFGGYTF. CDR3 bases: TGTGCCTGGAGTAAACAGGGGGCTTTCGGTGGCTACACCTTC.

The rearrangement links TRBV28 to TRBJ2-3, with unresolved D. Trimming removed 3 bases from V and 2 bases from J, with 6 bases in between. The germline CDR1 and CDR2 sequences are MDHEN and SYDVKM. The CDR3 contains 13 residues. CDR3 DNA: TGTGCCAGCAGTTTCGTCTTCACAGATACGCAGTATTTT. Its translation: CASSFVFTDTQYF.

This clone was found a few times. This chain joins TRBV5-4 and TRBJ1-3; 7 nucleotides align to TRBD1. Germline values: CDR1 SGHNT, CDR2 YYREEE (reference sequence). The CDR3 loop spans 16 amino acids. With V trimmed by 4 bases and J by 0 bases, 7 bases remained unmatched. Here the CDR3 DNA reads TGTGCCAGCAGCCTAGGGGACAGAATCTCTGGAAACACCATATATTTT. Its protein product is CASSLGDRISGNTIYF.

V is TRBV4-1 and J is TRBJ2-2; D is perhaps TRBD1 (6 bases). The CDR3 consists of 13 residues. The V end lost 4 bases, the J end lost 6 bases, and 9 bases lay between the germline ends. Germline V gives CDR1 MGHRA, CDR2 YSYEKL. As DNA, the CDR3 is TGCGCCAGCAGCCCCAGGGGCCCCGGGGAGCTGTTTTTT. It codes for CASSPRGPGELFF.

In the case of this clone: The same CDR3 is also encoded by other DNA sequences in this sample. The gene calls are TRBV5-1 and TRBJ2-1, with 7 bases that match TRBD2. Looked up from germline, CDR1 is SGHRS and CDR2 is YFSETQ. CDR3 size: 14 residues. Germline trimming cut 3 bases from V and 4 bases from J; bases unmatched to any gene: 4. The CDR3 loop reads CASSSRAGYNEQFF. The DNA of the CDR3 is TGCGCCAGCAGCTCCAGAGCGGGATACAATGAGCAGTTCTTC.

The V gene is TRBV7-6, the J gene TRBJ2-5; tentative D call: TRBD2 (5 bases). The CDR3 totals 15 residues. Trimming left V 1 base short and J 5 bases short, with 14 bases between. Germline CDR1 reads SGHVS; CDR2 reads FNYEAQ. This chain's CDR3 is CASSLVGLEGETQYF. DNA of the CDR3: TGTGCCAGCAGCTTAGTCGGGCTAGAGGGTGAGACCCAGTACTTC.

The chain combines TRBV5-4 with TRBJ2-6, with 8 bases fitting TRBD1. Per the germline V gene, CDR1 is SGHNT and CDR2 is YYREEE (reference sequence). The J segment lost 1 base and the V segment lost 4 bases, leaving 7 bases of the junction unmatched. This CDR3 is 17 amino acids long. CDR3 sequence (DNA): TGTGCCAGCAGCCCCGGGACAGGTTCTTCTGGGGCCAACGTCCTGACTTTC. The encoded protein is CASSPGTGSSGANVLTF.

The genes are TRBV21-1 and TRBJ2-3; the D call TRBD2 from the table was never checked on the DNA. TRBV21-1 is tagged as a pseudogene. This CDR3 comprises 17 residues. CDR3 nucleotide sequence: TGTGCCAGCAGCAAAGTGGCGCAGCGGCCAAGCACAGATACGCAGTATTTT. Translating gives CASSKVAQRPSTDTQYF.

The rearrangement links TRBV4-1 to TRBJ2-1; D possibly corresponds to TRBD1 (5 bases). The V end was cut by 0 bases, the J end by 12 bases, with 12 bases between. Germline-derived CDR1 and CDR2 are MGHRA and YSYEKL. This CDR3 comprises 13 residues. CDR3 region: CASSQDRYTGQFF. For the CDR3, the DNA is TGCGCCAGCAGCCAAGATCGGTATACAGGGCAGTTCTTC.

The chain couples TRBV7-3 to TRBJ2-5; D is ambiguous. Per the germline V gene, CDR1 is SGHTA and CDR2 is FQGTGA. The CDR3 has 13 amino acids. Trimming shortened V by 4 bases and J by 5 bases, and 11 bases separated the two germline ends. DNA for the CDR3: TGTGCCAGCAGCTCCACGCCCCGGGAGACCCAGTACTTC. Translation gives CASSSTPRETQYF.